The 28 T cell receptor beta chains listed next were all sequenced from one sample in a study of T cell changes during pregnancy in multiple sclerosis. This table comes from immunoSEQ multiplex PCR, and its TCRdb copy is limited to in-frame clones, with some not included. Of 30,000 or so clones in the sample, around 89% were seen once. This specimen was CD8+ T cells from peripheral blood mononuclear cells, taken in the third trimester of pregnancy. Receptor source: a female donor with multiple sclerosis, enrolled in a pregnancy study.

CDR3 DNA sequence: TGTGCCAGCAGTGTGTGGGACAGGATCCAAGAGACCCAGTACTTC. This gives the protein CASSVWDRIQETQYF. The chain has TRBV6-1 and TRBJ2-5; 8 bases fit TRBD1. The CDR3 sequence is 15 residues long. The germline CDR1 and CDR2 sequences are MNHNS and SASEGT. J gave up 1 base and V 4 bases, and 5 bases lay outside the gene matches.

V and J are TRBV11-1 and TRBJ2-7, with D possibly matching TRBD1 (5 bases). V lost 4 bases and J lost 1, with 8 bases in between. This CDR3 spans 13 amino acids. CDR1 and CDR2 from the germline V gene are SGHAT and FQDESV (reference sequence). CDR3 loop: CASSYTGSYEQYF. CDR3 sequence (DNA): TGTGCCAGCAGCTACACAGGATCCTACGAGCAGTACTTC.

This chain connects TRBV7-9 to TRBJ2-7; D gene ambiguous. The germline V gene encodes CDR1 SEHNR and CDR2 FQNEAQ (reference sequence). Trimming took 3 bases from V and 6 from J, leaving 9 bases between them. This CDR3 comprises 12 residues. CDR3 sequence (DNA): TGTGCCAGCAGCTTCCCGAGGCTCGAGCAGTACTTC. It encodes CASSFPRLEQYF.

CDR3 residues: CASSLAQGNYGYTF. CDR3 bases: TGTGCCAGCAGCTTAGCACAGGGGAACTATGGCTACACCTTC. The V and J genes are TRBV7-9 and TRBJ1-2, with 7 nucleotides matching TRBD1. Trimming cost V 0 bases and J 2 bases; bases outside gene matches: 0. The CDR3 consists of 14 residues. CDR1 is SEHNR and CDR2 is FQNEAQ in the germline V gene (reference sequence).

The gene calls are TRBV2 and TRBJ2-7; D gene uncertain. V was pared by 2 bases and J by 0 bases, with 5 bases between. The germline gives CDR1 SNHLY, CDR2 FYNNEI. CDR3 size: 13 residues. The chain's CDR3 is CASSERSSYEQYF. The CDR3, as DNA: TGTGCCAGCAGTGAAAGGAGCTCCTACGAGCAGTACTTC.

The CDR3 coding sequence is TGTGCCAGCAGTAGACTAGAGGGGAAAGAGACCCAGTACTTC. Amino acids: CASSRLEGKETQYF. V is TRBV27 and J is TRBJ2-5; D perhaps matches TRBD2 (6 bases). Germline V CDR1 and CDR2: MNHEY, SMNVEV (reference sequence). There are 14 residues in the CDR3. Trimming cost V 5 bases and J 3 bases, with 13 bases left between them.

This clone occurred once. The genes are TRBV9 and TRBJ2-5, with 8 bases that match TRBD2. The CDR3 runs to 15 residues. CDR1 and CDR2 from the germline V gene are SGDLS and YYNGEE. The ends lost 3 bases at V and 1 base at J; junction bases unmatched: 5. The CDR3 loop reads CASSAQAGAQETQYF. CDR3 nucleotides: TGTGCCAGCAGCGCCCAAGCGGGGGCCCAAGAGACCCAGTACTTC.

The J gene is TRBJ2-3, the V gene TRBV9, with D possibly matching TRBD1 (5 bases). CDR1 and CDR2 (germline): SGDLS, YYNGEE. The CDR3 is 17 residues long. Trimming removed 3 bases at V and 4 bases at J, with 21 bases between. CDR3 DNA: TGTGCCAGCAGCGCAGGACGATCGACAGCGATGGCAGATACGCAGTATTTT. Encoded protein: CASSAGRSTAMADTQYF.

The gene calls are TRBV30 and TRBJ1-1; TRBD1 agrees at 7 bases. V gave up 0 bases and J gave up 13 bases; unmatched junction bases: 14. CDR3 length: 14 residues. Per the germline V gene, CDR1 is GTSNPN and CDR2 is SVGIG (reference sequence). The CDR3 region is CAWSVLQGDPNDFF. As DNA, the CDR3 is TGTGCCTGGAGTGTACTCCAGGGGGACCCCAACGATTTCTTT.

This chain links TRBV7-9 with TRBJ2-3; D is uncertain. V was cut by 3 bases and J by 5 bases, with 6 bases left in between. Looked up from germline, CDR1 is SEHNR and CDR2 is FQNEAQ (reference sequence). There are 12 residues in the CDR3. The CDR3 loop reads CASSLGRDTQYF. CDR3 nucleotides: TGTGCCAGCAGCTTGGGCAGAGATACGCAGTATTTT. Supplemented by reference TRBV7-9 and TRBJ2-3, the full variable domain reads DTGVSQNPRHKITKRGQNVTFRCDPISEHNRLYWYRQTLGQGPEFLTYFQNEAQLEKSRLLSDRFSAERPKGSFSTLEIQRTEQGDSAMYLCASSLGRDTQYFGPGTRLTVL.

The rearrangement uses TRBV18 and TRBJ2-7; maybe TRBD1 (6 bases). V was shortened by 0 bases and J by 1 base, with 13 bases between the two germline ends. The CDR3 has 16 residues. Germline CDR1 reads KGHSH; CDR2 reads LQKENI. The CDR3 spells CASSPPSTGTSYEQYF. The DNA of the CDR3 is TGTGCCAGCTCACCACCATCAACCGGGACATCCTACGAGCAGTACTTC.

The chain uses TRBV2 and TRBJ1-2, with TRBD1 matching 7 bases. CDR3 size: 13 residues. The germline CDR1 and CDR2 sequences are SNHLY and FYNNEI. V trimming: 10 bases; J trimming: 4 bases; junction bases outside the gene matches: 9. For the CDR3, the DNA is TGTGCCAACCTTCCGGGACAGTTCTATGGCTACACCTTC. This sequence encodes CANLPGQFYGYTF. The full variable domain, with the rest looked up from reference TRBV2 and TRBJ1-2, is EPEVTQTPSHQVTQMGQEVILRCVPISNHLYFYWYRQILGQKVEFLVSFYNNEISEKSEIFDDQFSVERPDGSNFTLKIRSTKLEDSAMYFCANLPGQFYGYTFGSGTRLTVV.

J is TRBJ2-7 and V is TRBV20-1, with D possibly matching TRBD1 (6 bases). CDR3 length equals 11 residues. The germline gives CDR1 DFQATT, CDR2 SNEGSKA (reference sequence). Trimming removed 0 bases from V and 8 bases from J, with 8 bases in between. The DNA for the CDR3 is TGCAGTGCTAGAGAACAGGGACAGCAGTACTTC. This codes for CSAREQGQQYF.

This sequence joins TRBV5-8 and TRBJ1-2, with D possibly matching TRBD1 (6 bases). Germline V gene lookup returns CDR1 SGHTS and CDR2 YDEGEE. The CDR3 extends over 12 amino acids. V was clipped by 0 bases and J by 8 bases, with 8 bases between them. The CDR3 DNA follows: TGTGCCAGCAGCTTGGGACAGGCGGGCTACACCTTC. Translated, it gives CASSLGQAGYTF.

The V call is TRBV20-1, the J call TRBJ2-5, with D possibly matching TRBD2 (6 bases). The germline gives CDR1 DFQATT, CDR2 SNEGSKA (reference sequence). Trimming pared 0 bases from V and 11 bases from J, leaving 10 bases between. This CDR3 is 11 amino acids long. CDR3 residues: CSARDTGLQYF. In nucleotides, the CDR3 is TGCAGTGCTAGAGATACGGGACTTCAGTACTTC.

This clone was observed once. The J gene is TRBJ1-1, the V gene TRBV6-1; a possible D gene is TRBD1 (5 bases). Trimming left V 3 bases short and J 6 bases short, with 14 bases between. The V gene's germline CDR1 is MNHNS and CDR2 SASEGT. This CDR3 comprises 14 residues. Here the CDR3 DNA reads TGTGCCAGCAGTGAGGAGACAGATCTAGCTGAAGCTTTCTTT. It yields the protein CASSEETDLAEAFF.

The chain couples TRBV9 to TRBJ2-3; TRBD2 matches at 7 bases. The CDR3 is 15 residues long. Germline CDR1 SGDLS, CDR2 YYNGEE. V shed 1 base and J 4 bases; nucleotides not matched to a gene: 6. CDR3 nucleotides: TGTGCCAGCAGCGTATCGGGAGGTATATCAGATACGCAGTATTTT. Its translation: CASSVSGGISDTQYF.

The chain combines TRBV5-1 with TRBJ2-7; TRBD1 is a possible D gene (5 bases). Trimming removed 2 bases from V and 6 bases from J, with 21 bases in between. The CDR3 has 16 residues. Germline V gene data show CDR1 as SGHRS and CDR2 as YFSETQ. The DNA for the CDR3 is TGCGCCAGCAGCTTTGATTTCTGGGAAGGACACGGCGAGCAGTACTTC. Translating gives CASSFDFWEGHGEQYF.

The chain combines TRBV10-3 with TRBJ1-5, with 8 positions matching TRBD1. The CDR3 spans 18 residues. In germline, CDR1 is ENHRY, CDR2 SYGVKD. V dropped 4 bases and J dropped 3; count of bases not matched to a gene: 14. The CDR3 DNA is TGTGCCATCAGTGTTAATGTTGGACAGGGCAATTCCAATCAGCCCCAGCATTTT. The encoded protein is CAISVNVGQGNSNQPQHF.

DNA for the CDR3: TGTGCCAGCAGCCACCGAGCGGACAGCTCCTACAATGAGCAGTTCTTC. It is translated as CASSHRADSSYNEQFF. V gene TRBV27 combines with J gene TRBJ2-1, with D possibly TRBD1 on 6 matching bases. V was clipped by 6 bases and J by 0 bases, with 15 bases between them. This CDR3 contains 16 residues. The V gene's germline CDR1 is MNHEY and CDR2 SMNVEV (reference sequence).

CDR3 residues: CASSLDGYEQYF. The CDR3 nucleotides are TGTGCCAGCAGCTTGGACGGCTACGAGCAGTACTTC. The chain uses TRBV5-4 and TRBJ2-7; D gene uncertain. Germline V CDR1 and CDR2: SGHNT, YYREEE (reference sequence). Trimming cost V 0 bases and J 3 bases, with 4 bases left between them. CDR3 length: 12 amino acids.

The chain is built from TRBV7-2 and TRBJ2-5; 15 nucleotides align to TRBD2. The CDR3 has 16 amino acids. J was trimmed by 5 bases and V by 5 bases; bases with no gene match: 6. CDR1 and CDR2 from the germline V gene are SGHTA and FQGNSA. The CDR3 loop reads CASSPGLAGGRETQYF. DNA of the CDR3: TGTGCCAGCAGCCCTGGACTAGCGGGGGGGAGGGAGACCCAGTACTTC.

This chain joins TRBV5-1 and TRBJ1-1; D possibly corresponds to TRBD1 (6 bases). The CDR3 runs 15 residues. Germline loops: CDR1 SGHRS, CDR2 YFSETQ. V lost 2 bases and J 0 bases, leaving 11 bases between the germline ends. The CDR3 loop reads CASSLPGTLNTEAFF. For the CDR3, the DNA is TGCGCCAGCAGCTTACCCGGGACATTGAACACTGAAGCTTTCTTT.

The chain couples TRBV28 to TRBJ2-1; 7 bases map to TRBD2. Germline CDR1 reads MDHEN; CDR2 reads SYDVKM. J was trimmed by 2 bases and V by 6 bases; bases with no gene match: 7. There are 15 residues in the CDR3. CDR3 sequence (DNA): TGTGCCAGCAGAATGATGGGGAGGGCCTACAATGAGCAGTTCTTC. Its translation: CASRMMGRAYNEQFF.

This sequence joins TRBV11-2 and TRBJ2-2, with TRBD1 as a possible D gene (6 bases). The CDR3 length is 14 residues. The V gene's germline CDR1 is SGHAT and CDR2 FQNNGV. Trimming stripped 6 bases from V and 2 bases from J, with 10 bases between. This CDR3 reads CASRGGPNTGELFF. CDR3 coding DNA: TGTGCCAGCAGAGGGGGACCTAACACCGGGGAGCTGTTTTTT.

In this sample, this clone turned up once. The V gene is TRBV7-8, the J gene TRBJ1-1, with 9 bases lining up with TRBD1. The J segment lost 0 bases and the V segment lost 5 bases, leaving 4 bases of the junction unmatched. Germline V lookup: CDR1 SGHVS, CDR2 FQNEAQ. The length of the CDR3 is 15 residues. The CDR3 reads CASSNGQGLNTEAFF. CDR3 nucleotides: TGTGCCAGCAGCAACGGACAGGGGTTGAACACTGAAGCTTTCTTT. Full variable domain (remainder filled in from reference TRBV7-8 and TRBJ1-1): GAGVSQSPRYKVAKRGQDVALRCDPISGHVSLFWYQQALGQGPEFLTYFQNEAQLDKSGLPSDRFFAERPEGSVSTLKIQRTQQEDSAVYLCASSNGQGLNTEAFFGQGTRLTVV.

CDR3 residues: CASSPTTGFGGYTF. CDR3 bases: TGTGCCAGCAGTCCTACGACAGGGTTCGGCGGCTACACCTTC. The rearrangement uses TRBV27 and TRBJ1-2; 7 positions match TRBD1. The CDR3 runs 14 residues. The trim removed 5 bases at V and 8 bases at J, leaving 11 bases unmatched. Germline V lookup: CDR1 MNHEY, CDR2 SMNVEV (reference sequence).

V gene TRBV28 combines with J gene TRBJ2-5; possibly TRBD1 for D (6 bases). Trimming took 2 bases from V and 3 from J, leaving 19 bases between them. This CDR3 has 17 amino acids. Germline V lookup: CDR1 MDHEN, CDR2 SYDVKM. The CDR3 region has the DNA TGTGCCAGCAGTTTAATAGTAGGGGACACAAGAAAAGAGACCCAGTACTTC. This gives the protein CASSLIVGDTRKETQYF. The full variable domain, its missing parts supplied by reference TRBV28 and TRBJ2-5, is DVKVTQSSRYLVKRTGEKVFLECVQDMDHENMFWYRQDPGLGLRLIYFSYDVKMKEKGDIPEGYSVSREKKERFSLILESASTNQTSMYLCASSLIVGDTRKETQYFGPGTRLLVL.